The 26 T cell receptor beta chains listed next were all sequenced from one sample in a study of T cells in Graves' hyperthyroidism and ophthalmopathy. There were TCR beta CDR3 regions amplified from RNA transcripts. Primed by the HTBI set, a first-round RT-PCR was run on the TCR CDR3. TCRdb re-derived calls from the multiplex PCR reads in MiXCR, one entry per CDR3 protein. This table holds about 340,000 distinct CDR3 sequences, around a sixth found once. Sample: blood. These receptors came from a woman aged 45-65 years with Graves' hyperthyroidism.

About this clonotype itself: This may be a read error: a much more frequent sequence differs by one nucleotide. The chain employs TRBV6-1 and TRBJ2-3; maybe TRBD2 (5 bases). Germline loops: CDR1 MNHNS, CDR2 SASEGT. This CDR3 is built from 14 residues. The CDR3 protein is CASSDLPSIDTQYF. The CDR3 nucleotides are TGTGCCAGCAGTGACCTGCCTAGCATAGATACGCAGTATTTT.

The rearrangement links TRBV24-1 to TRBJ2-7; D is unresolved. Germline CDR1 KGHDR, CDR2 SFDVKD. V lost 5 bases and J 2 bases, leaving 18 bases between the germline ends. CDR3 size: 16 residues. The CDR3 region is CATSGPTRLHPYEQYV. CDR3 bases: TGTGCCACCAGTGGCCCGACCCGGTTGCATCCCTACGAGCAGTACGTC.

The sample holds a few counts of this clonotype. The V call is TRBV20-1, the J call TRBJ2-5; TRBD2 agrees at 12 bases. In germline, CDR1 is DFQATT, CDR2 SNEGSKA (reference sequence). CDR3 length: 17 amino acids. V was pared by 3 bases and J by 0 bases, with 8 bases of the junction left unmatched. CDR3 region: CSASPGLAGGYQETQYF. CDR3 nucleotide sequence: TGCAGTGCTAGCCCTGGGCTAGCGGGGGGGTACCAAGAGACCCAGTACTTC.

This clonotype was counted at least ten times. The CDR3 loop reads CASSGGRYTAFF. CDR3 DNA sequence: TGTGCCAGCAGCGGAGGAAGATACACCGCTTTCTTT. The gene calls are TRBV7-8 and TRBJ1-1; no clear D. The V end was cut by 5 bases, the J end by 11 bases, with 15 bases between. Germline values: CDR1 SGHVS, CDR2 FQNEAQ. The CDR3 extends over 12 amino acids.

At least ten counts were recorded for this clonotype. J is TRBJ1-5 and V is TRBV2; unclear D gene. Between the trimmed V and J ends, which lost 4 bases and 0 bases, there was a span of 4 bases. The CDR3 spans 13 residues. Germline V gene lookup returns CDR1 SNHLY and CDR2 FYNNEI. Here the CDR3 reads CASSADSNQPQHF. The CDR3 nucleotides read TGTGCCAGCAGTGCCGATAGCAATCAGCCCCAGCATTTT.

V gene TRBV20-1 combines with J gene TRBJ2-7, with D possibly TRBD2 on 6 matching bases. From germline, CDR1 is DFQATT and CDR2 SNEGSKA (reference sequence). CDR3 length: 14 amino acids. V lost 6 bases and J lost 5, with 20 bases in between. CDR3 bases: TGCAGTGCCGGGGACTTCTCCTCTTCCAACGAGCAGTACTTC. As protein: CSAGDFSSSNEQYF.

This clonotype was recorded a few times. J is TRBJ2-1 and V is TRBV3-1; the D gene is possibly TRBD1 (5 bases). Germline CDR1 reads LGHDT; CDR2 reads YNNKEL (reference sequence). V lost 1 base and J lost 6, with 13 bases in between. There are 15 residues in the CDR3. DNA of the CDR3: TGTGCCAGCAGCCAAGGTGCCAGGGCCGGCAATGAGCAGTTCTTC. This gives the protein CASSQGARAGNEQFF.

This clonotype was counted ten times or more. This sequence joins TRBV6-6 and TRBJ2-5; TRBD1 matches at 7 bases. Germline V gives CDR1 MNHNY, CDR2 SVGAGI (reference sequence). With V trimmed by 0 bases and J by 5 bases, 9 bases remained unmatched. The length of the CDR3 is 16 residues. The CDR3 region has the DNA TGTGCCAGCAGTTACTCGACGGGACAGATAGGGGAGACCCAGTACTTC. As protein: CASSYSTGQIGETQYF.

This clonotype was seen a few times. The chain is built from TRBV6-2 or TRBV6-3 and TRBJ1-2, with 11 bases aligning to TRBD1. The V gene's germline CDR1 is MNHEY and CDR2 SVGEGT. The CDR3 is made up of 16 amino acids. With 5 bases clipped from V and 6 bases from J, the junction kept 11 bases outside the gene matches. Here the CDR3 reads CASSQYRDRGIDGYTF. As DNA, the CDR3 is TGTGCCAGCAGTCAGTACCGGGACAGGGGGATCGATGGCTACACCTTC.

This clonotype was seen at least ten times. The genes are TRBV2 and TRBJ1-1; no firm D call. Germline CDR1 reads SNHLY; CDR2 reads FYNNEI. There are 15 residues in the CDR3. V dropped 3 bases and J dropped 1 base, with 12 bases sitting between them. The CDR3 DNA sequence: TGTGCCAGCAGTGAGGCAGGATGGGAGAACACTGAAGCTTTCTTT. Protein product: CASSEAGWENTEAFF.

This clonotype was seen only once. This chain joins TRBV11-2 and TRBJ2-7; maybe TRBD1 (9 bases). The germline V gene has CDR1 SGHAT and CDR2 FQNNGV. V was cut by 4 bases and J by 6 bases, with 25 bases left in between. This CDR3 contains 17 residues. The CDR3, as DNA: TGTGCCAGCAGCTCCAAACGGGGGGGGACAGGGACTACCGAGCAGTACTTC. This translates into CASSSKRGGTGTTEQYF.

The sample holds many counts of this clonotype. The chain couples TRBV18 to TRBJ2-5, with 8 bases lining up with TRBD1. With 3 bases clipped from V and 4 bases from J, the junction kept 7 bases outside the gene matches. The germline CDR1 and CDR2 sequences are KGHSH and LQKENI. The CDR3 is 15 amino acids. DNA of the CDR3: TGTGCCAGCTCACCTGACAGGGGAGGAGGAGAGACCCAGTACTTC. Translating it yields CASSPDRGGGETQYF.

As to this clonotype: A clone one base away is much larger, so this may be a read error. CDR3 sequence reads: CPSNDRGNQPQHF. Here the CDR3 DNA reads TGTCCCAGCAACGACAGGGGCAATCAGCCCCAGCATTTT. V usage is TRBV2 and J usage is TRBJ1-5, with 7 bases identical to TRBD1. The CDR3 consists of 13 residues. The V gene's germline CDR1 is SNHLY and CDR2 FYNNEI.

This clonotype has ten or more counts. This chain links TRBV20-1 with TRBJ2-3, with 8 bases aligning to TRBD2. The CDR3 consists of 13 residues. Trimming cost V 3 bases and J 3 bases; bases outside gene matches: 2. Looked up from germline, CDR1 is DFQATT and CDR2 is SNEGSKA (reference sequence). The CDR3 here is CSASSGITDTQYF. The DNA of the CDR3 is TGCAGTGCTAGTAGCGGGATTACAGATACGCAGTATTTT.

In its sample, this clonotype was seen many times. The chain links TRBV7-3 to TRBJ2-3, with no clear D. This CDR3 is built from 14 residues. CDR1 SGHTA and CDR2 FQGTGA come from the germline V gene. V was pared by 0 bases and J by 1 base, with 5 bases between. CDR3 amino acids: CASSLTPGTDTQYF. The CDR3 nucleotides read TGTGCCAGCAGCTTAACGCCTGGCACAGATACGCAGTATTTT.

Worth noting for this clonotype: This is likely a read error, given that the CDR3 carries no conserved phenylalanine or tryptophan at its end. The chain employs TRBV20-1 and TRBJ2-2; no firm D call. Germline CDR1 and CDR2: DFQATT and SNEGSKA (reference sequence). The length of the CDR3 is 13 residues. Trimming stripped 3 bases from V and 8 bases from J, with 13 bases between. The CDR3: CSASHGRTGELFL. The CDR3 DNA follows: TGCAGTGCTAGTCACGGGCGAACTGGGGAGCTGTTTCTT.

This clonotype showed up many times. The chain has TRBV27 and TRBJ2-1; perhaps TRBD2 as D (5 bases). Germline V gene lookup returns CDR1 MNHEY and CDR2 SMNVEV (reference sequence). V was clipped by 5 bases and J by 7 bases, with 24 bases between them. This CDR3 spans 17 amino acids. The CDR3 bases are TGTGCCAGCAGTCCGATCGTAGGGAGCCCCGCAAAGAATGAGCAGTTCTTC. Translation: CASSPIVGSPAKNEQFF.

This clonotype was counted between two and nine times. This chain joins TRBV11-2 and TRBJ2-3, with a possible D match to TRBD1 (5 bases). This CDR3 region has 14 residues. The V end lost 2 bases, the J end lost 5 bases, and 11 bases lay between the germline ends. Germline-derived CDR1 and CDR2 are SGHAT and FQNNGV. CDR3 DNA sequence: TGTGCCAGCAGCTTAATCCGCAGGGAAGATACGCAGTATTTT. Encoded protein: CASSLIRREDTQYF.

This clonotype was seen only a few times. This rearrangement joins TRBV30 to TRBJ2-1; D is unresolved. The length of the CDR3 is 13 residues. Looked up from germline, CDR1 is GTSNPN and CDR2 is SVGIG (reference sequence). Trimming took off 2 bases at V and 7 bases at J, with 12 bases between the two ends. CDR3 in amino acids: CAWSLSRTNEQFF. In nucleotides, the CDR3 is TGTGCCTGGAGTCTCTCCCGAACGAATGAGCAGTTCTTC.

This clonotype was detected many times. This chain joins TRBV18 and TRBJ1-5; 8 nucleotides line up with TRBD1. This CDR3 spans 16 amino acids. Losses at the gene ends were 5 bases for V and 8 bases for J; bases not matched to a gene: 14. Germline CDR1 is KGHSH and CDR2 is LQKENI. The CDR3 loop reads CASSGTTSGQGEPQHF. The CDR3 DNA reads as TGTGCCAGCTCAGGGACAACCTCCGGACAGGGTGAGCCCCAGCATTTT.

The V and J genes are TRBV5-1 and TRBJ2-2; 10 positions match TRBD1. Germline values: CDR1 SGHRS, CDR2 YFSETQ. V lost 5 bases to trimming and J lost 5 bases; unmatched junction nucleotides: 3. This CDR3 is 14 amino acids long. CDR3 DNA: TGCGCCAGCAGACCGGGACAGGGGACCGGGGAGCTGTTTTTT. Translation gives CASRPGQGTGELFF.

The CDR3 DNA is TGTGCCAGCAGTTCACAGGGGGATAGGGGTGAAAAACTGTTTTTT. Its protein product is CASSSQGDRGEKLFF. The chain has TRBV28 and TRBJ1-4, with 8 bases fitting TRBD1. The CDR3 extends over 15 amino acids. The germline CDR1 and CDR2 sequences are MDHEN and SYDVKM. The V segment lost 4 bases and the J segment 7 bases; nucleotides outside the gene matches: 8.

On this clonotype: Sequence at one end of the junction differs from germline and may be a read error. The rearrangement links TRBV12-3 or TRBV12-4 to TRBJ2-1; 8 bases are a match to TRBD2. The length of the CDR3 is 20 residues. The CDR3 protein is CASSLRPGTRTSLSYNGQFF. For the CDR3, the DNA is TGTGCCAGCAGTTTAAGACCCGGGACTAGAACTTCTCTCTCCTACAATGGGCAGTTCTTC.

This clonotype was picked up many times. The V gene is TRBV28, the J gene TRBJ2-5; D might be TRBD1 (6 bases). CDR3 size: 15 residues. The germline CDR1 and CDR2 sequences are MDHEN and SYDVKM. V lost 8 bases and J 3 bases, leaving 19 bases between the germline ends. This chain's CDR3 is CASGSLAGEKETQYF. In nucleotides, the CDR3 is TGTGCCAGCGGGTCCCTAGCAGGGGAAAAAGAGACCCAGTACTTC.

The chain combines TRBV2 with TRBJ1-1; unclear D gene. This CDR3 is built from 10 residues. Germline loops: CDR1 SNHLY, CDR2 FYNNEI. V was clipped by 8 bases and J by 4 bases, with 5 bases between them. The CDR3 bases are TGTGCCAGCCGTGGCACTGAAGCTTTCTTT. Translating gives CASRGTEAFF.

This sequence joins TRBV14 and TRBJ2-3; D gene ambiguous. Germline V gives CDR1 SGHDN, CDR2 FVKESK. The CDR3 is 15 amino acids. Trimming shortened V by 3 bases and J by 1 base, and 11 bases separated the two germline ends. CDR3 sequence (DNA): TGTGCCAGCAGCCAGCTCCCAAGGGGCACAGATACGCAGTATTTT. Protein product: CASSQLPRGTDTQYF.